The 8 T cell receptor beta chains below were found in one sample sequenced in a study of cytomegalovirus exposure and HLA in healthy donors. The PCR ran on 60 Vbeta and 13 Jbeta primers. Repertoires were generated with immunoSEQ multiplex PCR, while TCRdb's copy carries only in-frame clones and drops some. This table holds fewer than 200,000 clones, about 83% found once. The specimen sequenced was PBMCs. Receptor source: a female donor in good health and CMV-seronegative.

DNA for the CDR3: TGTGCCTGGAGTAATGACGGCGGAGAGACCCAGTACTTC. Amino acid sequence: CAWSNDGGETQYF. The chain has TRBV30 and TRBJ2-5; D uncertain. The CDR3 is made up of 13 amino acids. V was pared by 2 bases and J by 4 bases, with 11 bases between. Germline V CDR1 and CDR2: GTSNPN, SVGIG (reference sequence).

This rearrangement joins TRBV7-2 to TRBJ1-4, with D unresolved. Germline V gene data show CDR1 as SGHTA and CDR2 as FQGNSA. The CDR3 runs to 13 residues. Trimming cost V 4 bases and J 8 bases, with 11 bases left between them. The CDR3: CASSSDGYEKLFF. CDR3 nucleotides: TGTGCCAGCAGCTCCGACGGGTACGAAAAACTGTTTTTT.

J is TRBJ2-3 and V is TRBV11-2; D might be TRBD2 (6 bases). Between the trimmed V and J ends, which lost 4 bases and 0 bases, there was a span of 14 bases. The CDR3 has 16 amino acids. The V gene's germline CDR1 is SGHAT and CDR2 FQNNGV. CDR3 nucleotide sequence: TGTGCCAGCAGCTCCCCGTCGGGGACTAGCACAGATACGCAGTATTTT. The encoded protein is CASSSPSGTSTDTQYF.

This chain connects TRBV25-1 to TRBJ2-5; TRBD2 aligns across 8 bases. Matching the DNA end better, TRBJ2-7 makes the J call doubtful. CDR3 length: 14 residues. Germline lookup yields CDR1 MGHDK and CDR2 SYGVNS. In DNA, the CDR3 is TGTGCCAGCAACCCAGCGGGAGCCTCCTACGAGCAGTACTTC. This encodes CASNPAGASYEQYF.

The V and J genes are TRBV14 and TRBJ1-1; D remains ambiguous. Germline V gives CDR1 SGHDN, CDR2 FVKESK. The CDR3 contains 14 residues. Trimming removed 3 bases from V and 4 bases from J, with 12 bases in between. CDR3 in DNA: TGTGCCAGCAGCCAGGTAGGTCAGCGCACTGAAGCTTTCTTT. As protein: CASSQVGQRTEAFF.

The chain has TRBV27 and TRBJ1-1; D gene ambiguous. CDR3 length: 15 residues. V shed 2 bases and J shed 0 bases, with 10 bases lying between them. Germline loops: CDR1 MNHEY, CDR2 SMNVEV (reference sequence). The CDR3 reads CASSLGVRVNTEAFF. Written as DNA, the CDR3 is TGTGCCAGCAGTTTAGGGGTGAGGGTGAACACTGAAGCTTTCTTT.

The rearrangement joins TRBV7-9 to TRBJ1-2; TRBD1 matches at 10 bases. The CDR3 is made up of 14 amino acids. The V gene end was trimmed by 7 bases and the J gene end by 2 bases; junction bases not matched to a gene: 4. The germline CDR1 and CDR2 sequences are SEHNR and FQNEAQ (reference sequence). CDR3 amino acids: CASTLDRGNYGYTF. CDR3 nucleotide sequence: TGTGCCAGCACTTTGGACAGGGGGAACTATGGCTACACCTTC.

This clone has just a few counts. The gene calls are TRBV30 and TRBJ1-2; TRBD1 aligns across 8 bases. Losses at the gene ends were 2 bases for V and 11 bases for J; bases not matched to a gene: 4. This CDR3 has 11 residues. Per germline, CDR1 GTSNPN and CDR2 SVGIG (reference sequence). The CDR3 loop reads CAWSPGQGYTF. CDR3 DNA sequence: TGTGCCTGGAGTCCTGGACAGGGTTACACCTTC.